These T cell receptor beta chains were read from a single sample in a study of CXCR3-negative and CXCR3-positive naive CD8 T cells. TCRdb reprocessed the 5' RACE reads; each CDR3 protein has one entry and no DNA is given. This repertoire includes 45,000 to 55,000 distinct CDR3 sequences. Sequenced material: memory CD8+ T cells from blood. These receptors all stem from a human donor in good health. Some clones in this sample may be carry-over from other donors' samples. Both conserved end residues are part of each CDR3. Size tells how often a clone was seen (once, few, many) or the class of an expanded clone, and some rows leave it out.

abundance,j_gene,v_gene,CDR3aa
.,TRBJ2-1,TRBV9,CASRLGTGDYNEQFF
.,TRBJ2-1,TRBV7-9,CASSPPGNHNEQFF
.,TRBJ1-4,TRBV2,CASIEQEATNEKLFF
.,TRBJ2-7,TRBV5-1,CASSVGQGRIEQYF
.,TRBJ2-5,TRBV23-1,CASSRLWRGLTYQETQYF
.,TRBJ1-5,TRBV6-2/TRBV6-3,CASSYGTENQPQHF
.,TRBJ2-2,TRBV28,CASSSWDRGAPGELFF
medium-sized,TRBJ2-1,TRBV6-4,CASSDSTGGNEQFF
.,TRBJ2-1,TRBV20-1,CSARGGFSSYNEQFF
.,TRBJ2-7,TRBV28,CASSFPSRDYEQYF
.,TRBJ2-3,TRBV20-1,CSARASGTGGTDTQYF
.,TRBJ2-7,TRBV4-1,CASSEDSTISYEQYF
.,TRBJ1-2,TRBV4-3,CASSQGGGSVYGYTF
.,TRBJ2-5,TRBV29-1,CSVEGGASETQYF
.,TRBJ2-7,TRBV20-1,CSASAGDSYEQYF
.,TRBJ1-4,TRBV7-9,CASSLEQGVEKLFF
.,TRBJ1-4,TRBV28,CASSSSGTVYEKLFF
.,TRBJ2-1,TRBV29-1,CSVVGSGDSNEQFF
.,TRBJ2-7,TRBV28,CASRPGTVPYEQYF
.,TRBJ2-3,TRBV27,CASSYTASTDTQYF
.,TRBJ2-2,TRBV12-3/TRBV12-4,CASKGGETGELFF
.,TRBJ2-5,TRBV14,CASSQDGLFGQETQYF
.,TRBJ2-7,TRBV7-2,CASSLARAGNFFGEQYF
.,TRBJ2-3,TRBV7-6,CASSLDSPGRQYTDTQYF
.,TRBJ2-5,TRBV20-1,CSARDRDQRLETQYF
.,TRBJ2-5,TRBV29-1,CSVVSGSYQETQYF
.,TRBJ2-1,TRBV4-1,CASSQEGQLYNEQFF
.,TRBJ1-1,TRBV14,CASSQAGLTEAFF
.,TRBJ1-2,TRBV28,CASSSTTGQPNYGYTF
.,TRBJ2-7,TRBV28,CASGARTGEDEQYF
.,TRBJ2-1,TRBV3-1,CASSQRGGGYNEQFF
.,TRBJ2-5,TRBV6-2/TRBV6-3,CASSWVRRLPGETQYF
.,TRBJ2-1,TRBV29-1,CSVVGSLSSYNEQFF
.,TRBJ2-2,TRBV7-7,CASSLREGQINTGELFF
.,TRBJ2-1,TRBV3-1,CASSPHPGVYNEQFF
.,TRBJ1-1,TRBV7-9,CASSSGSRTEAFF
.,TRBJ2-3,TRBV28,CASALDRGGDTQYF
.,TRBJ1-3,TRBV25-1,CASIPVSGNTIYF
.,TRBJ2-2,TRBV6-6,CASQANPTGELFF
.,TRBJ2-4,TRBV29-1,CSVEIGQGLWF
.,TRBJ2-1,TRBV7-9,CASSLGPGEQFF
.,TRBJ2-7,TRBV29-1,CSVMPMEGLSSYEQYF
.,TRBJ2-2,TRBV28,CASSFSYTGELFF
.,TRBJ1-2,TRBV12-3/TRBV12-4,CASSQELYPNYGYTF
.,TRBJ2-7,TRBV29-1,CSFVGDSPEQYF
.,TRBJ2-7,TRBV12-3/TRBV12-4,CASSTDASYEQYF
.,TRBJ2-2,TRBV6-5,CASSYRVSNTGELFF
.,TRBJ2-3,TRBV7-6,CASSLERVPDTQYF